Below, 12 T cell receptor beta chains from the same sample are listed, as sequenced in a study of T cell responses to AZD1222 COVID-19 vaccine. Measured with immunoSEQ multiplex PCR; TCRdb has only the in-frame clones, and not every one. Of 150,000 to 200,000 clones in the sample, 85% to 90% are singletons; the top ten hold 5.5%. The sequences come from peripheral blood, collected on day 0 of AZD1222 vaccination. The receptors were gathered from an adult in good health.

The chain uses TRBV7-9 and TRBJ1-2; D is unclear. This CDR3 spans 16 amino acids. The V gene's germline CDR1 is SEHNR and CDR2 FQNEAQ (reference sequence). V shed 5 bases and J shed 6 bases, with 22 bases lying between them. CDR3 region: CASSQRPGRQNDGYTF. The CDR3 region has the DNA TGTGCCAGCAGCCAACGCCCCGGGAGGCAGAATGATGGCTACACCTTC.

This chain connects TRBV5-4 to TRBJ2-1; 11 bases are shared with TRBD2. V shed 4 bases, J shed 5 bases, and the junction held 5 bases outside the gene matches. Germline CDR1 and CDR2: SGHNT and YYREEE (reference sequence). The CDR3 is 15 amino acids. The CDR3 sequence: CASSAGTSGHNEQFF. CDR3 in DNA: TGTGCCAGCAGCGCCGGGACTAGCGGACACAATGAGCAGTTCTTC.

The chain joins TRBV12-3 or TRBV12-4 to TRBJ2-3; 8 nucleotides align to TRBD1. V was pared by 6 bases and J by 4 bases, with 3 bases of the junction left unmatched. This CDR3 contains 13 residues. The CDR3 spells CASRQQGADTQYF. In nucleotides, the CDR3 is TGTGCCAGCAGGCAACAGGGGGCAGATACGCAGTATTTT.

V is TRBV28 and J is TRBJ1-2, with 9 bases fitting TRBD1. This CDR3 comprises 15 residues. The V gene end was trimmed by 4 bases and the J gene end by 3 bases; junction bases not matched to a gene: 6. Germline loops: CDR1 MDHEN, CDR2 SYDVKM. CDR3 region: CASSSTGGADYGYTF. The CDR3, as DNA: TGTGCCAGCAGTTCCACAGGGGGCGCTGACTATGGCTACACCTTC.

This clone was detected only once. The chain employs TRBV27 and TRBJ2-3; D gene ambiguous. The germline V and J ends were trimmed by 6 bases and 7 bases, with 17 bases remaining between them. The CDR3 totals 14 residues. The germline gives CDR1 MNHEY, CDR2 SMNVEV (reference sequence). The CDR3 protein is CASSLNPARNTQYF. The CDR3 DNA is TGTGCCAGCAGCCTTAACCCGGCTAGGAATACGCAGTATTTT.

The chain carries TRBV5-5 and TRBJ1-4, with D tentatively TRBD1 (5 bases). There are 17 residues in the CDR3. Trimming cost V 7 bases and J 4 bases, with 23 bases left between them. The germline gives CDR1 SGHKS, CDR2 YYEKEE (reference sequence). CDR3 protein: CASQAGLPGPINEKLFF. CDR3 DNA sequence: TGTGCCAGCCAGGCAGGATTACCGGGACCGATTAATGAAAAACTGTTTTTT.

V is TRBV2 and J is TRBJ1-1, with 9 bases identical to TRBD1. V lost 6 bases and J lost 3; bases outside the gene matches: 5. This CDR3 is built from 14 residues. Germline assignment: CDR1 SNHLY and CDR2 FYNNEI. The CDR3 DNA reads TGTGCCAGCAGCCTGACAGGGGGGGACACTGAAGCTTTCTTT. Protein product: CASSLTGGDTEAFF.

V usage is TRBV7-2 and J usage is TRBJ1-2; 7 nucleotides agree with TRBD1. The CDR3 spans 14 residues. V shed 5 bases and J 4 bases; nucleotides not matched to a gene: 7. Germline assignment: CDR1 SGHTA and CDR2 FQGNSA. Here the CDR3 DNA reads TGTGCCAGCAGCCCACAACAGGGGCCCTATGGCTACACCTTC. Protein: CASSPQQGPYGYTF.

The chain recombines TRBV7-2 with TRBJ2-7; 9 bases map to TRBD1. Germline CDR1 reads SGHTA; CDR2 reads FQGNSA. This CDR3 region has 14 residues. V shed 2 bases and J 5 bases; nucleotides not matched to a gene: 4. The CDR3 loop is CASSLRTGDHEQYF. The CDR3 DNA is TGTGCCAGCAGCTTACGGACAGGGGACCACGAGCAGTACTTC.

This sequence joins TRBV28 and TRBJ1-5; 7 nucleotides line up with TRBD1. Germline loops: CDR1 MDHEN, CDR2 SYDVKM. This CDR3 has 14 amino acids. The trim removed 3 bases at V and 3 bases at J, leaving 2 bases unmatched. The CDR3 region is CASSLGQLNQPQHF. In nucleotides, the CDR3 is TGTGCCAGCAGTTTGGGACAGCTCAATCAGCCCCAGCATTTT.

The chain couples TRBV11-3 to TRBJ2-1; unclear D gene. The germline V gene has CDR1 SGHNT and CDR2 YENEEA. Trimming took off 0 bases at V and 0 bases at J, with 6 bases between the two ends. CDR3 length equals 15 residues. The CDR3, as DNA: TGTGCCAGCAGCTTAGAAGCCAGCTCCTACAATGAGCAGTTCTTC. Its protein product is CASSLEASSYNEQFF.

V is TRBV2 and J is TRBJ1-2; D remains unclear. Germline V gene lookup returns CDR1 SNHLY and CDR2 FYNNEI. The CDR3 runs 15 residues. Trimming pared 6 bases from V and 0 bases from J, leaving 14 bases between. The CDR3 sequence is CASRPSRLTNYGYTF. Written as DNA, the CDR3 is TGTGCCAGCAGACCAAGTAGGTTAACTAACTATGGCTACACCTTC.